This T cell receptor (beta chain) was found in a study of blood T cell repertoires in COVID-19. Across the whole study: Samples representing acute and convalescent COVID-19 were sourced from the United States, Italy and Spain. The cDNA or gDNA used as material had been derived from T cells, B-cell-depleted T cells, or PBMCs.

Per the original methods: By means of reference gene primer amplification, nucleated cell counts were estimated. Measured with immunoSEQ multiplex PCR; TCRdb has only the in-frame clones, and not every one. Clone size and V and J calls were adopted from that table, with D and trimming inferred from the DNA. The table records roughly 43,000 clones, roughly 85% of them present only once. Sequencing was performed on peripheral blood. This clonotype was obtained from a woman in her 70s in a cohort sampled during active COVID-19.

This chain's CDR3 is CASSLLGLSEEKLFF. DNA for the CDR3: TGTGCCAGCAGCTTACTCGGCCTATCGGAGGAAAAACTGTTTTTT. The chain links TRBV7-2 to TRBJ1-4; no clear D gene. The CDR3 extends over 15 amino acids. Germline V lookup: CDR1 SGHTA, CDR2 FQGNSA. Trimming took off 2 bases at V and 8 bases at J, with 15 bases between the two ends.